These T cell receptor beta chains were read from a single sample in a study of vaccination effects on CD4 cells after COVID-19. Their target antigens are unknown. Profiling relied on immunoSEQ multiplex PCR, and the TCRdb table lists in-frame clones only, not all of them. The repertoire includes some 70,000 clones, roughly 80% of them detected once, and more than 2% sits in the top ten. The sequences come from CD4+ T cells from PBMCs cultured without peptide, collected after COVID-19 vaccination. The origin of the receptors is a human donor who received a COVID-19 vaccine. CDR3s include the opening cysteine and the closing phenylalanine or tryptophan. The D gene is left open where the match is weak. Clone size, where shown, is once, few, many, or a class for clones that have expanded.

V	J	D	size	DNA	CDR3
TRBV7-2	TRBJ1-6	-	-	TGTGCCAGCAGCTATAAATCCCAGGGCCCACCCCTCCACTTT	CASSYKSQGPPLHF
TRBV5-6	TRBJ2-4	-	-	TGTGCCAGCAGCTTGGGGTCGTTGGACATTCAGTACTTC	CASSLGSLDIQYF
TRBV7-3	TRBJ2-3	TRBD2	once	TGTGCCAGCAGCCCTCATACGGGGGGGGTGGATACGCAGTATTTT	CASSPHTGGVDTQYF
TRBV5-4	TRBJ1-1	-	once	TGTGCCAGCAGCCTCCGGGACGATCCTGAAGCTTTCTTT	CASSLRDDPEAFF
TRBV5-1	TRBJ2-2	-	once	TGCGCCAGCAGCATCTATGGGGGGAACACCGGGGAGCTGTTTTTT	CASSIYGGNTGELFF
TRBV18	TRBJ1-5	-	-	TGTGCCAGCTCACCCTCGGGGGGAAGCAATCAGCCCCAGCATTTT	CASSPSGGSNQPQHF
TRBV7-9	TRBJ1-3	TRBD1	-	TGTGCCAGCAGCCTTGGACAGGGGAACACCATATATTTT	CASSLGQGNTIYF
TRBV5-1	TRBJ2-1	TRBD2	few	TGCGCCAGCAGCTTCGGGGGGGCGCTTCATGAGCAGTTCTTC	CASSFGGALHEQFF
TRBV6-5	TRBJ1-2	-	-	TGTGCCAGCAAGGGTCGCGGCTACACCTTC	CASKGRGYTF
TRBV13	TRBJ2-2	-	-	TGTGCCAGCAGCCGAGTGCCGACCGGGGAGCTGTTTTTT	CASSRVPTGELFF
TRBV5-1	TRBJ2-3	-	-	TGCGCCAGCAGCTTTACCGGACCTAGCACAGATACGCAGTATTTT	CASSFTGPSTDTQYF
TRBV19	TRBJ1-2	-	-	TGTGCCAGTAGTATGGCAGGGCCCTATGGCTACACCTTC	CASSMAGPYGYTF
TRBV5-1	TRBJ2-3	-	-	TGCGCCAGCAGCCCCGACGGGGTCATGGATACGCAGTATTTT	CASSPDGVMDTQYF
TRBV7-2	TRBJ2-1	-	-	TGTGCCAGCAGCTTAGGTTGGGCGACTAGTATAGAGCAGTTCTTC	CASSLGWATSIEQFF
TRBV11-2	TRBJ2-2	TRBD1	-	TGTGCCAGCAGCTCCGATGCCGCCGTCAGGGGGCGAGTCGGGGAGCTGTTTTTT	CASSSDAAVRGRVGELFF
TRBV6-4	TRBJ2-5	-	-	TGTGCCAGTAGCCGGGACCAGGCGGAGACCCAGTACTTC	CASSRDQAETQYF
TRBV3-1/TRBV3-2	TRBJ2-3	-	-	TGTGCCAGCAGCCAAGATCTGCCACCCCGAGGCACAGATACGCAGTATTTT	CASSQDLPPRGTDTQYF
TRBV25-1	TRBJ1-6	TRBD1	-	TGTGCCAGCAGGACAGGGTCTATGATTTCACCCCTCCACTTT	CASRTGSMISPLHF
TRBV5-1	TRBJ2-2	TRBD1	few	TGCGCCAGCAGCTCCGGACAGGGGGCCGGGGAGCTGTTTTTT	CASSSGQGAGELFF
TRBV19	TRBJ1-2	-	-	TGTGCCAGTACCGTAGGTTCCAACTATGGCTACACCTTC	CASTVGSNYGYTF
TRBV29-1	TRBJ1-1	TRBD1	-	TGCAGCGTTGAGCCGGGACAGGGGGTCACTGAAGCTTTCTTT	CSVEPGQGVTEAFF
TRBV7-2	TRBJ2-1	TRBD2	-	TGTGCCAGCAGTCCTGAGCGGGGTCGCAGTGAGCAGTTCTTC	CASSPERGRSEQFF
TRBV3-1/TRBV3-2	TRBJ1-4	-	-	TGTGCCAGCAGCCTAACAAGCAGCATCGAAAAACTGTTTTTT	CASSLTSSIEKLFF
TRBV21-1	TRBJ2-4	-	-	TGTGCCAGCAGCGTCAGGCAGCGCTTAGCCAAAAACATTCAGTACTTC	CASSVRQRLAKNIQYF
TRBV19	TRBJ1-5	-	-	TGTGCCAGTAGTATTTGGCCTAGGACAGTCAATCAGCCCCAGCATTTT	CASSIWPRTVNQPQHF
TRBV19	TRBJ1-1	-	-	TGTGCCAGTAGTATGGGTACCGGTCGCGAAGCTTTCTTT	CASSMGTGREAFF
TRBV6-5	TRBJ1-5	-	-	TGTGCCAGCAGATCGATCACGTACCCGGCCCAGCATTTT	CASRSITYPAQHF
TRBV7-9	TRBJ1-4	TRBD1	-	TGTGCCAGCAGCCAAGTTTCAGGGGGCTCTGGAAAACTGTTTTTT	CASSQVSGGSGKLFF
TRBV7-3	TRBJ2-3	-	once	TGTGCCAGCAGCTTAACAGTCCTCACAGATACGCAGTATTTT	CASSLTVLTDTQYF
TRBV11-2	TRBJ2-1	TRBD2	once	TGTGCCAGCAGCTTGAGTCTTCTAGCGGGGGTTGAGCAGTTCTTC	CASSLSLLAGVEQFF
TRBV5-1	TRBJ1-5	TRBD1	-	TGCGCCAGCAGCTTGGGACAGGGGGGACAGCCCCAGCATTTT	CASSLGQGGQPQHF
TRBV7-9	TRBJ2-1	TRBD1	few	TGTGCCAGCAGCTTCCAGGACAGGGTCCATGAGCAGTTCTTC	CASSFQDRVHEQFF
TRBV10-2	TRBJ1-4	TRBD1	-	TGCGCCACCAGGGCAGGGGGCGCGGATGAAAAACTGTTTTTT	CATRAGGADEKLFF
TRBV5-1	TRBJ1-4	-	-	TGCGCCAGCAGCTTGGTATATCCGGCGGCAACTAATGAAAAACTGTTTTTT	CASSLVYPAATNEKLFF
TRBV2	TRBJ2-1	-	few	TGTGCCAGCGCCGGGACTGAGTCCTACAATGAGCAGTTCTTC	CASAGTESYNEQFF
TRBV6-2/TRBV6-3	TRBJ1-2	-	-	TGTGCCAGCAGTCCGGTTGAGGGGACCTTATATGGCTACACCTTC	CASSPVEGTLYGYTF
TRBV19	TRBJ2-5	TRBD2	-	TGTGCCAGTAGTTCGGTAGCGGGGGCCCAAGAGACCCAGTACTTC	CASSSVAGAQETQYF
TRBV24-1	TRBJ2-5	-	-	TGTGCCACCAGGGACAGTCTTGGGGAGACCCAGTACTTC	CATRDSLGETQYF
TRBV12-3/TRBV12-4	TRBJ2-5	-	-	TGTGCCAGCACCCTAACGGCGGGGGAGACCCAGTACTTC	CASTLTAGETQYF
TRBV12-5	TRBJ2-2	-	-	TGTGCTAGTCGGTTGGGGGGCGGGAACACCGGGGAGCTGTTTTTT	CASRLGGGNTGELFF
TRBV10-1	TRBJ2-5	TRBD1	-	TGCGCCAGCCGCAACCCTAGGGGGCGCCCCGGGACCCAGTACTTC	CASRNPRGRPGTQYF
TRBV5-6	TRBJ1-2	-	few	TGTGCCAGCAGTCAGCTACCTAACTATGGCTACACCTTC	CASSQLPNYGYTF
TRBV5-1	TRBJ2-1	TRBD2	-	TGCGCCAGCAGCTTGAGTAGCGGGCTCAACAATGAGCAGTTCTTC	CASSLSSGLNNEQFF
TRBV18	TRBJ2-2	TRBD1	-	TGTGCCAGCTCGCCGTACAGGGGGCCGAACACCGGGGAGCTGTTTTTT	CASSPYRGPNTGELFF
TRBV9	TRBJ2-4	TRBD1	-	TGTGCCAGCAGTAGACAGGGAGCCAAAAACATTCAGTACTTC	CASSRQGAKNIQYF
TRBV19	TRBJ2-1	-	-	TGTGCCAGTAGTATCGAGGCAAGTGACAATGAGCAGTTCTTC	CASSIEASDNEQFF
TRBV29-1	TRBJ2-3	-	-	TGCAGCGTTGCTGGGGACACAGATACGCAGTATTTT	CSVAGDTDTQYF
TRBV7-2	TRBJ1-5	-	-	TGTGCCAGCAGCTTAGACGCTGCAAGCAATCAGCCCCAGCATTTT	CASSLDAASNQPQHF
TRBV5-1	TRBJ1-2	-	-	TGCGCCAGCAGCACCAGGACCGACTCGCAGGGCTATGGCTACACCTTC	CASSTRTDSQGYGYTF
TRBV6-6	TRBJ1-2	TRBD1	-	TGTGCCAGCAGGGCAGACAGGGCCGGAGACTATGGCTACACCTTC	CASRADRAGDYGYTF
TRBV10-1	TRBJ1-2	-	-	TGCGCCAGCAGTGAGGGAACATATGGCTACACCTTC	CASSEGTYGYTF
TRBV10-3	TRBJ2-2	-	-	TGTGCCATCAGTAAGACGGCGGGGCCCCGAGACACCGGGGAGCTGTTTTTT	CAISKTAGPRDTGELFF
TRBV7-2	TRBJ2-1	-	once	TGTGCCAGCAGCCCCAGGATCAGCCTCTACAATGAGCAGTTCTTC	CASSPRISLYNEQFF
TRBV5-6	TRBJ1-4	-	-	TGTGCCAGCAGCTCCGGGACTCTGACCGGGGGACTGTTTTTT	CASSSGTLTGGLFF
TRBV19	TRBJ1-1	-	-	TGTGCCAGTAGCGACAGGAACACTGAAGCTTTCTTT	CASSDRNTEAFF